This TCR beta chain is drawn from a study of blood T cell repertoires in COVID-19. J gave up 6 bases and V 5 bases, and 7 bases lay outside the gene matches. CDR3 size: 14 residues. The germline V gene encodes CDR1 MGHDK and CDR2 SYGVNS. The repertoire was sequenced with immunoSEQ multiplex PCR; TCRdb's copy has only in-frame clones and lacks some. The sample contains 90,000 or so clones, 70% to 90% of which appear only once. The sample taken for sequencing was peripheral blood. The V call is TRBV25-1, the J call TRBJ1-1, with 9 bases lining up with TRBD1. This receptor was obtained from a human donor in a cohort sampled during active COVID-19. CDR3 bases: TGTGCCAGCAGTTCGGACAGGGGATGGGCTGAAGCTTTCTTT. Translation gives CASSSDRGWAEAFF.